This T cell receptor beta chain originates from a study of T cell responses to AZD1222 COVID-19 vaccine. The CDR3 loop spans 14 amino acids. CDR1 and CDR2 (germline): MNHEY, SVGAGI. Trimming removed 7 bases from V and 8 bases from J, with 20 bases in between. Findings and caveats of the study: Clonal diversity may have been underestimated, and the donors were mostly white British, with more females than males. Seropositive status at baseline applied to only 6 or 7 AZD1222 recipients.

Profiling relied on immunoSEQ multiplex PCR, and the TCRdb table lists in-frame clones only, not all of them. The sample yields around 100,000 clones, 70% to 90% seen once. Turning to this clone: Its antigen is still unknown.

Sequenced material: peripheral blood, taken on day 0 of AZD1222 vaccination. The chain has TRBV6-5 and TRBJ1-2; D perhaps matches TRBD1 (6 bases). This TCR came from an adult in good health. DNA for the CDR3: TGTGCCAGCACCCCCGGAGGGGGAGTAGGGGGCTACACCTTC. It translates to CASTPGGGVGGYTF.